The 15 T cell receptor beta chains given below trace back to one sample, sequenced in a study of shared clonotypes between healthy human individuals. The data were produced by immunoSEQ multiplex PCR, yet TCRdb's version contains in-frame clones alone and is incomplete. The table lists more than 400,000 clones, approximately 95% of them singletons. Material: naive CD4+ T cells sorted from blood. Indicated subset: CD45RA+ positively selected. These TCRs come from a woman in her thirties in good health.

CDR3 nucleotide sequence: TGCGCCAGCAGCTCCCCAGCATGGGGCACCGGGGAGCTGTTTTTT. Protein: CASSSPAWGTGELFF. The rearrangement joins TRBV5-1 to TRBJ2-2; D remains unclear. Trimming removed 3 bases at V and 4 bases at J, with 13 bases between. The CDR3 runs 15 residues. The germline V gene has CDR1 SGHRS and CDR2 YFSETQ.

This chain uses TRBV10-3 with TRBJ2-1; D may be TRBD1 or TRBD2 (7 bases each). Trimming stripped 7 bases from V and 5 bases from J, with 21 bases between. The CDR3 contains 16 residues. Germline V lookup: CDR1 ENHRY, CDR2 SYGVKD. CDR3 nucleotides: TGTGCCATCACCGAACGGGCAGGGGGGACTAACAATGAGCAGTTCTTC. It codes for CAITERAGGTNNEQFF.

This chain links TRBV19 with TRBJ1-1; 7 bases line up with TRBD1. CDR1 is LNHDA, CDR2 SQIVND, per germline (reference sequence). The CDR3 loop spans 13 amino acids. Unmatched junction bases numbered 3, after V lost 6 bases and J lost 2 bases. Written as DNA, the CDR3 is TGTGCCAGTAGGCGGACAGGAAACACTGAAGCTTTCTTT. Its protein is CASRRTGNTEAFF. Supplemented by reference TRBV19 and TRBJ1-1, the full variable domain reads DGGITQSPKYLFRKEGQNVTLSCEQNLNHDAMYWYRQDPGQGLRLIYYSQIVNDFQKGDIAEGYSVSREKKESFPLTVTSAQKNPTAFYLCASRRTGNTEAFFGQGTRLTVV.

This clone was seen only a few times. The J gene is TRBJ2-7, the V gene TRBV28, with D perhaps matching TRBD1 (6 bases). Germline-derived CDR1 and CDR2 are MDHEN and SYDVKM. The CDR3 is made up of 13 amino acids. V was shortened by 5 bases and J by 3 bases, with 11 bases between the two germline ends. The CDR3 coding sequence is TGTGCCAGCAGTACGCAGGACAGCTACGAGCAGTACTTC. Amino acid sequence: CASSTQDSYEQYF.

CDR3 amino acids: CASSRGQGMAEAFF. The CDR3 nucleotides read TGTGCCAGCAGTAGGGGACAGGGGATGGCTGAAGCTTTCTTT. The V and J genes are TRBV6-1 and TRBJ1-1; the match to TRBD1 covers 10 bases. Germline CDR1 is MNHNS and CDR2 is SASEGT. The CDR3 has 14 amino acids. V lost 5 bases and J lost 6; bases outside the gene matches: 6.

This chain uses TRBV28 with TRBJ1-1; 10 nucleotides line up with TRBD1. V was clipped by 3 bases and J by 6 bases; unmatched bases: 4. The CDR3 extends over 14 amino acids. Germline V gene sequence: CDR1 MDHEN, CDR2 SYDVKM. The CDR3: CASSLGTGASEAFF. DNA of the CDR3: TGTGCCAGCAGTTTGGGGACAGGGGCCTCTGAAGCTTTCTTT.

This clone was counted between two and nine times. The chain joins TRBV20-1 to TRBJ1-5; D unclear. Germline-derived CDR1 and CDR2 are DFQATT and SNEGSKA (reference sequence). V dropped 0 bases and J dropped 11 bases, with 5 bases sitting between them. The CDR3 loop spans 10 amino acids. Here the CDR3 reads CSARDLAQHF. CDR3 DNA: TGCAGTGCTAGAGATTTAGCCCAGCATTTT.

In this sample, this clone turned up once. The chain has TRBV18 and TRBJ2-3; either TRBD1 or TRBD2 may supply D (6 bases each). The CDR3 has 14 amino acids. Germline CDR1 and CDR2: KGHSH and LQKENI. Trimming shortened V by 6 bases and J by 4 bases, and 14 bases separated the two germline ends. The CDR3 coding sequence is TGTGCCAGCTCCCGGGACCGGGGGCCAGATACGCAGTATTTT. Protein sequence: CASSRDRGPDTQYF.

The chain's CDR3 is CASSQTSGSRNEQFF. CDR3 nucleotides: TGTGCCAGCAGTCAAACTAGCGGGAGTAGGAATGAGCAGTTCTTC. The gene calls are TRBV28 and TRBJ2-1; 11 bases are shared with TRBD2. J lost 7 bases, V lost 5 bases, and 7 bases had no gene match. Germline CDR1 MDHEN, CDR2 SYDVKM. The CDR3 has 15 residues.

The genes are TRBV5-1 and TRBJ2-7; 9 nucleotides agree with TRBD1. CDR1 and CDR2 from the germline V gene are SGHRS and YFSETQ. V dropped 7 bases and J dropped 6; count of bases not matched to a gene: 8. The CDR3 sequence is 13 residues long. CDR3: CASRRDRDPEQYF. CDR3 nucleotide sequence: TGCGCCAGCCGCCGGGACAGGGATCCCGAGCAGTACTTC.

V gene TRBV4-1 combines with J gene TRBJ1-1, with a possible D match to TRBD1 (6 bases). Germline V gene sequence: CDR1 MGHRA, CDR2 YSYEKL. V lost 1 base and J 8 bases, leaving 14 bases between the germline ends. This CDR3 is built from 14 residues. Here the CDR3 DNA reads TGCGCCAGCAGCCAAGGGATCCCGGGACAAGAAGCTTTCTTT. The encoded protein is CASSQGIPGQEAFF.

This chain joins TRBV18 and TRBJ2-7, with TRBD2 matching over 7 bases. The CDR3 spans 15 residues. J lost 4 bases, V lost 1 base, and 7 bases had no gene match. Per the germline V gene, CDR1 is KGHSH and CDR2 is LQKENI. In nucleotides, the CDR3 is TGTGCCAGCTCACCACGAGAGACTAGCCTTTACGAGCAGTACTTC. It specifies CASSPRETSLYEQYF. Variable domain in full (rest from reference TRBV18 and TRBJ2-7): NAGVMQNPRHLVRRRGQEARLRCSPMKGHSHVYWYRQLPEEGLKFMVYLQKENIIDESGMPKERFSAEFPKEGPSILRIQQVVRGDSAAYFCASSPRETSLYEQYFGPGTRLTVT.

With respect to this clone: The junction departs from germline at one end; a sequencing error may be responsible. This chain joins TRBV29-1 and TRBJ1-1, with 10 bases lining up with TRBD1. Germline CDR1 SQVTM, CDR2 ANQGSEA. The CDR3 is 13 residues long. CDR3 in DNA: TGCAGCCTTGACGGGACAGGGGACACTGAAGCTTTCTTT. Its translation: CSLDGTGDTEAFF.

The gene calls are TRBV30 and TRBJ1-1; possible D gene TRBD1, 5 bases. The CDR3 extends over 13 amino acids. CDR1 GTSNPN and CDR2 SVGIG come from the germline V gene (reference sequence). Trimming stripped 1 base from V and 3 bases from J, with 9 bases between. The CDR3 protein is CAWSDQGDTEAFF. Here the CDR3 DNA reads TGTGCCTGGAGTGACCAGGGTGACACTGAAGCTTTCTTT.

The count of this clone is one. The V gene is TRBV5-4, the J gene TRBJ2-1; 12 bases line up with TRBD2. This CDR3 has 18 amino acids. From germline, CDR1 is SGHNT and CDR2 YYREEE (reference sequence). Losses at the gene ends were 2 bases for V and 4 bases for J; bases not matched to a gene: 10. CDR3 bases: TGTGCCAGCAGCTTACTCACTCTAGCGGGAGGGGGTTACAATGAGCAGTTCTTC. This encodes CASSLLTLAGGGYNEQFF.